The 5 T cell receptor beta chains reported below all come from one sample, sequenced in a study of control samples from healthy donors and cancer patients. Assay: immunoSEQ multiplex PCR; the TCRdb copy retains only in-frame clones and omits some. The table records some 120,000 clones, approximately 91% of them present only once. Sequencing used blood. Source of these receptors: a woman aged 18-29 years in good health.

This clone showed up just once. At one end, the junction sequence differs from germline, possibly due to a read error. The chain carries TRBV7-7 and TRBJ1-1; no clear D gene. Germline CDR1 reads SSHAT; CDR2 reads FNYEAQ (reference sequence). The CDR3 runs to 13 residues. CDR3 region: CASSLDTNTEAFF. The CDR3 bases are TGTGCTAGCAGCTTAGACACGAACACTGAAGCTTTCTTT. Combining the CDR3 with reference TRBV7-7 and TRBJ1-1 gives the whole variable domain GAGVSQSPRYKVTKRGQDVTLRCDPISSHATLYWYQQALGQGPEFLTYFNYEAQPDKSGLPSDRFSAERPEGSISTLTIQRTEQRDSAMYRCASSLDTNTEAFFGQGTRLTVV.

The chain employs TRBV19 and TRBJ2-3; TRBD1 aligns across 8 bases. CDR1 and CDR2 (germline): LNHDA, SQIVND (reference sequence). V lost 6 bases, J lost 0 bases, and 8 bases stayed unmatched. The CDR3 has 16 residues. The CDR3 loop reads CASRSPGGPSTDTQYF. The DNA of the CDR3 is TGTGCCAGTAGGTCACCAGGGGGCCCTAGCACAGATACGCAGTATTTT.

The genes are TRBV24-1 and TRBJ2-5, with 7 positions matching TRBD2. The CDR3 loop spans 12 amino acids. In germline, CDR1 is KGHDR, CDR2 SFDVKD. V was clipped by 9 bases and J by 7 bases; unmatched bases: 7. CDR3: CATVDGGGTQYF. CDR3 DNA sequence: TGTGCCACCGTGGATGGGGGGGGGACCCAGTACTTC.

This sequence joins TRBV5-4 and TRBJ2-4; D call uncertain. Germline CDR1 and CDR2: SGHNT and YYREEE (reference sequence). The V end lost 2 bases, the J end lost 0 bases, and 9 bases lay between the germline ends. This CDR3 region has 15 residues. The CDR3 here is CASSFGDLAKNIQYF. Written as DNA, the CDR3 is TGTGCCAGCAGCTTCGGCGATTTAGCCAAAAACATTCAGTACTTC.

V usage is TRBV18 and J usage is TRBJ2-1; no clear D. Per the germline V gene, CDR1 is KGHSH and CDR2 is LQKENI. Trimming removed 3 bases from V and 5 bases from J, with 8 bases in between. The length of the CDR3 is 13 residues. The CDR3 here is CASSPQGNNEQFF. The CDR3 bases are TGTGCCAGCTCACCCCAAGGAAACAATGAGCAGTTCTTC.